This is a list of T cell receptor beta chains from one sample in a study of post-analysis software for immune sequencing data. TCRdb independently ran MiXCR on the PCR reads; one entry per CDR3 protein. The table shows 400,000 to 500,000 distinct CDR3 sequences, with approximately 39% occurring only once. The sequencing sample was made of blood. The receptors were gathered from a girl aged 2-10 years with multiple sclerosis. Both conserved end residues are part of each CDR3. A D gene is named only where the DNA matches it firmly.

j_call d_call v_call cdr3_aa
TRBJ2-7 . TRBV7-9 CASSLTDRYYEQYF
TRBJ2-7 TRBD1 TRBV29-1 CSVEGDRGSYEQYF
TRBJ2-5 . TRBV4-3 CASSQNRDGHQETQYF
TRBJ2-5 . TRBV24-1 CATSDSGTGYQETQYF
TRBJ2-3 . TRBV29-1 CSVEGHRTEGSTDTQYF
TRBJ2-7 . TRBV5-5 CASSSGLADTYEQYF
TRBJ1-2 TRBD1 TRBV24-1 CATGNPGGYGYTF
TRBJ1-2 . TRBV7-8 CASSPPSGVYGYTF
TRBJ2-1 TRBD1 TRBV5-1 CASSRDRGLMNEQFF
TRBJ1-5 . TRBV20-1 CSVYDSQKPQHF
TRBJ2-7 . TRBV9 CASSVDSGQYEQYF
TRBJ2-3 TRBD2 TRBV2 CASRKGLAGTQYF
TRBJ1-1 . TRBV6-5 CASSYYNRANTEAFF
. TRBD1 TRBV5-5 CASSLASKTGQLSYEQYF
TRBJ2-7 . TRBV12-3/TRBV12-4 CASSLVAGLEQYF
TRBJ2-5 TRBD1 TRBV7-9 CASSFDREWGETQYF
TRBJ2-5 TRBD2 TRBV4-3 CASSQAKTSGFKRETQYF
TRBJ2-3 . TRBV5-1 CASSLKQGTDTQYF
TRBJ2-7 . TRBV29-1 CSAAHGYEQYF
TRBJ2-1 TRBD1 TRBV7-6 CASSFAGTGYYNEQFF
TRBJ2-1 . TRBV14 CTSSQDYGWANNNEQFF
TRBJ2-4 TRBD1 TRBV25-1 CASSVSSTGGKVQYF
TRBJ2-3 . TRBV6-4 CASSDSRRRGDTQYF
TRBJ2-2 . TRBV29-1 CSVDTNANTGELFF
TRBJ1-2 . TRBV29-1 CSVELDSYGYTF
TRBJ2-7 TRBD2 TRBV28 CASGLAPYEQYF
TRBJ1-2 . TRBV5-4 CASSPSSTGIYGYTF
TRBJ2-1 . TRBV7-3 CASGGSPGAYNEQFF
TRBJ2-3 . TRBV28 CASSLRRSGAWDGDTQYF
TRBJ2-1 . TRBV9 CASSSDYEQFF
TRBJ2-1 TRBD2 TRBV11-3 CASSRPSAGGPSEQFF
TRBJ1-5 TRBD1 TRBV20-1 CSASSRIQGVQPQHF
TRBJ1-1 . TRBV20-1 CSASDSGGNAEAFF
TRBJ2-5 . TRBV24-1 CATSTNDLSDQETQYF
TRBJ2-3 . TRBV29-1 CSLGGPTSDTQYF
TRBJ2-7 . TRBV20-1 CSARDGSDGNEQYF
TRBJ2-5 . TRBV11-2 CASTRLGPAQYF
TRBJ2-5 . TRBV7-9 CASSSGVVRAETQYF
TRBJ2-2 TRBD1 TRBV2 CASRGTGVTGELFF
TRBJ2-7 TRBD1 TRBV20-1 CSARGVDRYEQYF
TRBJ1-1 . TRBV10-3 CAISRGQGYRGAEAFF
TRBJ2-3 . TRBV6-4 CASSEEATQYF
TRBJ2-3 . TRBV7-3 CASSRQPGLRTDTQYF
TRBJ2-7 TRBD2 TRBV9 CASSKTSGATYEQYF
TRBJ2-1 . TRBV27 CASSPGAQLHNEQFF
TRBJ2-1 TRBD1 TRBV5-1 CASSPAGQGSIYNEQFF
TRBJ2-5 . TRBV7-2 CVSSWTVRYQETQYF
TRBJ1-5 TRBD1 TRBV29-1 CSVATGTGGNQPQHF
. . TRBV5-4 CASSLGGCYEQYF
TRBJ2-1 TRBD2 TRBV27 CASASSGPGDEQFF
TRBJ2-3 TRBD2 TRBV7-9 CASSLSGTSGDNLDTQYF
TRBJ1-1 . TRBV18 CASSPRGTNTEAFF
. TRBD2 TRBV7-3 CASSVTSGSHEQYF
TRBJ1-5 TRBD1 TRBV20-1 CSAHRDRAYSNQPQHF